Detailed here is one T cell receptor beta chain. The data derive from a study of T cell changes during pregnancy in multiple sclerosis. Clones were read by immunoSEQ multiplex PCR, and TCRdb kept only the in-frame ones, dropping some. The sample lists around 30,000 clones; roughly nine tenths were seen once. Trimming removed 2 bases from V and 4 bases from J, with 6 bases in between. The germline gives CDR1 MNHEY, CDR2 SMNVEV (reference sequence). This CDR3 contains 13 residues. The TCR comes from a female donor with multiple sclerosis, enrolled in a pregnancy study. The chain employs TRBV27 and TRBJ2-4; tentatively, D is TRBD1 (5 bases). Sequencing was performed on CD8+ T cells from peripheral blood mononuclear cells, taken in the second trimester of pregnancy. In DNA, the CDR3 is TGTGCCAGCAGTTTAGCAGGGAAAAACATTCAGTACTTC. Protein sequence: CASSLAGKNIQYF.